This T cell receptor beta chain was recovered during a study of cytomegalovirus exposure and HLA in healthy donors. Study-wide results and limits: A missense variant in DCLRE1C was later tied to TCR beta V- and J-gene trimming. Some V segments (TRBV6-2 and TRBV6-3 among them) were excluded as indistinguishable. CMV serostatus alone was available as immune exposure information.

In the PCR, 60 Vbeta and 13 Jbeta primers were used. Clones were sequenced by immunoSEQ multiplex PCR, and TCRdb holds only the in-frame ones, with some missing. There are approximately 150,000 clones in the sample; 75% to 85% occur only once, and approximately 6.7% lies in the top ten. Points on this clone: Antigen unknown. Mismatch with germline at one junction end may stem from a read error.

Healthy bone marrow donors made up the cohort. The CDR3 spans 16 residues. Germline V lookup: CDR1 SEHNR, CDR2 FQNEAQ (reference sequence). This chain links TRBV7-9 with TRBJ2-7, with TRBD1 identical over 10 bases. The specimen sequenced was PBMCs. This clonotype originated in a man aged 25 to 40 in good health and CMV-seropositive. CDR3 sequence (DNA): TGTTCCAGCAGCCTTACGAGACAGGGGGCGGGAGACGAGCAGTACTTC. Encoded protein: CSSSLTRQGAGDEQYF. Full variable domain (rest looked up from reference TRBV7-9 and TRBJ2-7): DTGVSQNPRHKITKRGQNVTFRCDPISEHNRLYWYRQTLGQGPEFLTYFQNEAQLEKSRLLSDRFSAERPKGSFSTLEIQRTEQGDSAMYLCSSSLTRQGAGDEQYFGPGTRLTVT.